The 32 T cell receptor beta chains below all came from one sample that was sequenced in a study of identical twins. TCRdb re-called the 5' RACE reads with MiXCR, one entry per CDR3 protein. The sample holds 250,000 to 300,000 distinct CDR3 sequences, 9.5% seen once. This same sample was also taken into another study, of yellow fever vaccine responses in identical twins.

Sequenced: CD8+ T cells sorted from blood. These receptors were taken from a woman aged 18-29 years in good health.

This clonotype was seen many times. The chain uses TRBV6-1 and TRBJ2-7, with 12 positions matching TRBD2. CDR3 size: 16 residues. The germline CDR1 and CDR2 sequences are MNHNS and SASEGT. The J segment lost 2 bases and the V segment lost 7 bases, leaving 9 bases of the junction unmatched. The CDR3 protein is CASKGWTSGATYEQYF. The CDR3 nucleotides are TGTGCCAGCAAAGGATGGACTAGCGGGGCTACCTACGAGCAGTACTTC.

The DNA of the CDR3 is TGCAGTGCTAGAGATCCCAGCACAGATACGCAGTATTTT. Translation: CSARDPSTDTQYF. V usage is TRBV20-1 and J usage is TRBJ2-3; D not certain. V lost 0 bases and J 0 bases, leaving 4 bases between the germline ends. The CDR3 runs 13 residues. CDR1 DFQATT and CDR2 SNEGSKA come from the germline V gene (reference sequence).

This clonotype has just a few counts. V gene TRBV20-1 combines with J gene TRBJ2-1; tentative D call: TRBD2 (7 bases). The length of the CDR3 is 14 residues. V was trimmed by 0 bases and J by 9 bases, leaving 15 bases between them. Germline loops: CDR1 DFQATT, CDR2 SNEGSKA (reference sequence). This CDR3 is CSAREMGGAGEQFF. CDR3 nucleotide sequence: TGCAGTGCTAGAGAGATGGGGGGGGCCGGTGAGCAGTTCTTC.

This clonotype was counted ten times or more. The chain has TRBV29-1 and TRBJ2-7; 12 positions match TRBD1. There are 15 residues in the CDR3. Germline loops: CDR1 SQVTM, CDR2 ANQGSEA. The V and J ends lost 2 bases and 7 bases, in that order; junction bases with no gene match: 9. CDR3 sequence (DNA): TGCAGCGTTGAATTCCCGGGACAGGGGGCATATGAGCAGTACTTC. It codes for CSVEFPGQGAYEQYF.

This clonotype was observed a handful of times. The rearrangement joins TRBV5-1 to TRBJ2-5; 7 bases are shared with TRBD2. In germline, CDR1 is SGHRS, CDR2 YFSETQ. The CDR3 has 13 amino acids. The V segment lost 5 bases and the J segment 5 bases; nucleotides outside the gene matches: 6. This CDR3 reads CASRASGRETQYF. The CDR3 DNA is TGCGCCAGCAGAGCTAGCGGTAGGGAGACCCAGTACTTC.

In this sample, this clonotype turned up many times. The V call is TRBV12-3 or TRBV12-4, the J call TRBJ2-5, with D tentatively TRBD2 (7 bases). The CDR3 runs 14 residues. Trimming removed 2 bases from V and 5 bases from J, with 12 bases in between. The CDR3 loop reads CASSLSGGPETQYF. In DNA, the CDR3 is TGTGCCAGCAGTTTATCGGGGGGCCCTGAGACCCAGTACTTC.

V gene TRBV2 combines with J gene TRBJ1-1; D is unresolved. With 2 bases removed from V and 6 bases from J, the gap between germline ends came to 10 bases. The CDR3 loop spans 13 amino acids. The V gene's germline CDR1 is SNHLY and CDR2 FYNNEI. CDR3 DNA: TGTGCCAGCAGTGAACCGGAGGCGGCTGAAGCTTTCTTT. This translates into CASSEPEAAEAFF.

This clonotype was seen repeatedly, ten times or more. The V and J genes are TRBV6-2 or TRBV6-3 and TRBJ2-1; D not certain. V was clipped by 5 bases and J by 3 bases, with 8 bases between them. CDR1 is MNHEY, CDR2 SVGEGT, per germline. The CDR3 extends over 13 amino acids. This chain's CDR3 is CASSPRNYNEQFF. CDR3 DNA: TGTGCCAGCAGTCCGAGGAACTACAATGAGCAGTTCTTC.

This clonotype was recorded at least ten times. This chain links TRBV7-9 with TRBJ2-2; the D gene is possibly TRBD2 (5 bases). V lost 2 bases and J 6 bases, leaving 7 bases between the germline ends. Germline CDR1 and CDR2: SEHNR and FQNEAQ (reference sequence). The CDR3 spans 13 residues. The CDR3: CASSLQEAGELFF. The CDR3 DNA is TGTGCCAGCAGCTTACAGGAGGCCGGGGAGCTGTTTTTT.

This clonotype was seen many times. The chain carries TRBV28 and TRBJ2-3; weak D call: TRBD1 (6 bases). Trimming shortened V by 3 bases and J by 0 bases, and 10 bases separated the two germline ends. The CDR3 totals 15 residues. Germline V CDR1 and CDR2: MDHEN, SYDVKM. The CDR3 protein is CASSFGDTSTDTQYF. CDR3 nucleotide sequence: TGTGCCAGCAGTTTTGGGGACACCAGCACAGATACGCAGTATTTT.

This clonotype came up many times. The chain joins TRBV27 to TRBJ2-3; 7 bases map to TRBD2. Germline CDR1 and CDR2: MNHEY and SMNVEV (reference sequence). The junction had 11 bases not matched to a gene; V was cut back by 5 bases and J by 3 bases. The CDR3 spans 16 residues. The CDR3 protein is CASSPYGTKTTDTQYF. The DNA of the CDR3 is TGTGCCAGCAGTCCCTACGGGACTAAGACGACAGATACGCAGTATTTT.

This clonotype was observed at least ten times. CDR3: CASSAGETQYF. The CDR3 nucleotides are TGTGCCAGCTCAGCCGGGGAGACCCAGTACTTC. The V gene is TRBV9, the J gene TRBJ2-5, with D unclear. The CDR3 is 11 amino acids. CDR1 SGDLS and CDR2 YYNGEE come from the germline V gene. V lost 7 bases and J lost 5, with 9 bases in between.

This clonotype showed up just a few times. This chain connects TRBV6-4 to TRBJ1-6; TRBD1 matches at 7 bases. Per germline, CDR1 MRHNA and CDR2 SNTAGT. CDR3 size: 14 residues. V lost 6 bases and J lost 5; bases outside the gene matches: 4. The CDR3 DNA reads TGTGCCAGCAGATCCGGGACAGATAATTCACCCCTCCACTTT. As protein: CASRSGTDNSPLHF.

This clonotype was counted only a few times. This sequence joins TRBV28 and TRBJ1-1, with unresolved D. In germline, CDR1 is MDHEN, CDR2 SYDVKM. V lost 2 bases and J lost 3, with 7 bases in between. The CDR3 length is 13 residues. CDR3 in DNA: TGTGCCAGCAGTTTAGGGGATTACACTGAAGCTTTCTTT. Translation: CASSLGDYTEAFF.

This clonotype has a count of ten or more. V and J are TRBV7-8 and TRBJ2-4; TRBD1 might be the D (6 bases). The germline V and J ends were trimmed by 6 bases and 0 bases, with 21 bases remaining between them. Germline V gene sequence: CDR1 SGHVS, CDR2 FQNEAQ. The CDR3 has 18 residues. The CDR3 loop reads CASSFPGQKELAKNIQYF. The CDR3 DNA reads TGTGCCAGCAGTTTTCCGGGACAAAAAGAACTAGCCAAAAACATTCAGTACTTC.

This clonotype occurred a few times. This sequence joins TRBV15 and TRBJ2-7; 8 bases align to TRBD1. CDR1 is LNHNV, CDR2 YYDKDF, per germline (reference sequence). CDR3 length equals 15 residues. V was clipped by 0 bases and J by 4 bases; unmatched bases: 5. In DNA form, the CDR3 reads TGTGCCACCAGCAGAGAGCGACAGGGGATGTACGAGCAGTACTTC. Protein sequence: CATSRERQGMYEQYF.

V usage is TRBV12-3 or TRBV12-4 and J usage is TRBJ2-1; D gene unclear. The CDR3 sequence is 13 residues long. V was trimmed by 1 base and J by 3 bases, leaving 4 bases between them. DNA for the CDR3: TGTGCCAGCAGTTTAGTGCGCTACAATGAGCAGTTCTTC. Translation: CASSLVRYNEQFF.

This clonotype was found many times. CDR3 bases: TGCGCCAGCAGCCACCATGGAGGGGGTGGCATCTACGAGCAGTACTTC. Translating gives CASSHHGGGGIYEQYF. V gene TRBV4-1 combines with J gene TRBJ2-7; either TRBD1 or TRBD2 may fit D (6 bases each). The CDR3 has 16 residues. The V and J ends lost 3 bases and 3 bases respectively, with 18 bases between them. Germline V gene lookup returns CDR1 MGHRA and CDR2 YSYEKL.

This clonotype was seen many times. The V and J genes are TRBV12-3 or TRBV12-4 and TRBJ2-5; D may be TRBD2 (5 bases). V dropped 4 bases and J dropped 5 bases, with 11 bases sitting between them. The length of the CDR3 is 13 residues. Here the CDR3 reads CASSSGGSETQYF. Written as DNA, the CDR3 is TGTGCCAGCAGTTCCGGCGGGTCGGAGACCCAGTACTTC.

This chain joins TRBV7-9 and TRBJ2-3, with D perhaps assigned TRBD1 or TRBD2 (5 bases each). Trimming removed 4 bases at V and 7 bases at J, with 24 bases between. CDR3 size: 17 residues. The germline gives CDR1 SEHNR, CDR2 FQNEAQ (reference sequence). For the CDR3, the DNA is TGTGCCAGCAGCTCCCGGGACCGTCATGGGGATATGAATACGCAGTATTTT. This translates into CASSSRDRHGDMNTQYF.

The sample holds a few counts of this clonotype. The V gene is TRBV5-5, the J gene TRBJ2-7; 7 positions agree with TRBD1. Germline V CDR1 and CDR2: SGHKS, YYEKEE (reference sequence). With V trimmed by 4 bases and J by 2 bases, 6 bases remained unmatched. The CDR3 extends over 14 amino acids. The CDR3 reads CASSEGQLTYEQYF. CDR3 nucleotides: TGTGCCAGCAGCGAGGGACAGCTCACCTACGAGCAGTACTTC.

This clonotype showed up just a few times. The V and J genes are TRBV5-1 and TRBJ2-1; the D is unclear. V lost 2 bases and J 7 bases, leaving 10 bases between the germline ends. CDR1 is SGHRS and CDR2 is YFSETQ in the germline V gene. The CDR3 extends over 13 amino acids. The CDR3, as DNA: TGCGCCAGCAGCTTCCCCGATTTGAATGAGCAGTTCTTC. Translation: CASSFPDLNEQFF.

This clonotype was counted ten times or more. Here the CDR3 reads CSVVGALNTEAFF. The DNA for the CDR3 is TGCAGCGTTGTGGGGGCTTTGAACACTGAAGCTTTCTTT. The chain links TRBV29-1 to TRBJ1-1; maybe TRBD1 (6 bases). The CDR3 extends over 13 amino acids. Germline lookup yields CDR1 SQVTM and CDR2 ANQGSEA. V was cut by 4 bases and J by 0 bases, with 9 bases left in between.

This clonotype was picked up many times. The chain employs TRBV15 and TRBJ2-1; 7 nucleotides match TRBD2. Germline loops: CDR1 LNHNV, CDR2 YYDKDF (reference sequence). This CDR3 has 18 amino acids. The V and J ends lost 5 bases and 0 bases, in that order; junction bases with no gene match: 13. CDR3: CATSGSGREPSSYNEQFF. CDR3 DNA: TGTGCCACCAGCGGTTCGGGGAGGGAGCCAAGCTCCTACAATGAGCAGTTCTTC.

The chain recombines TRBV7-3 with TRBJ2-3, with 9 bases aligning to TRBD2. The CDR3 is 14 amino acids. The V and J ends lost 4 bases and 5 bases, in that order; junction bases with no gene match: 4. Germline assignment: CDR1 SGHTA and CDR2 FQGTGA. Here the CDR3 DNA reads TGTGCCAGCAGCTCTAGCGGGGTCGGAGATACGCAGTATTTT. Protein product: CASSSSGVGDTQYF.

CDR3 nucleotides: TGTGCCAGCAGTTACTCGATCGCGGGAGGGCCGGCCGATACGCAGTATTTT. Protein: CASSYSIAGGPADTQYF. The chain recombines TRBV6-2 or TRBV6-3 with TRBJ2-3; 9 bases are shared with TRBD2. This CDR3 is 17 amino acids long. Trimming took 0 bases from V and 6 from J; bases not matched to a gene: 10. Germline-derived CDR1 and CDR2 are MNHEY and SVGEGT.

There are a few counts of this clonotype. The chain couples TRBV6-1 to TRBJ2-2; the D is unclear. The germline CDR1 and CDR2 sequences are MNHNS and SASEGT. The V gene lost 9 bases and the J gene lost 1 base, with 9 bases spanning the gap. The CDR3 sequence is 13 residues long. CDR3 protein: CASRHRNTGELFF. The DNA for the CDR3 is TGTGCCAGTCGACACAGGAACACCGGGGAGCTGTTTTTT.

This clonotype was observed a few times. V usage is TRBV20-1 and J usage is TRBJ2-7; possible D gene TRBD2, 5 bases. The CDR3 length is 15 residues. Germline CDR1 reads DFQATT; CDR2 reads SNEGSKA (reference sequence). V was shortened by 3 bases and J by 2 bases, with 17 bases between the two germline ends. The CDR3 DNA reads TGCAGTGCTAGTTCCGCCGCGGACTTTGCCTACGAGCAGTACTTC. Protein product: CSASSAADFAYEQYF.

This clonotype occurred many times. The chain joins TRBV7-6 to TRBJ2-1, with 10 bases identical to TRBD2. This CDR3 is built from 16 residues. Trimming took 1 base from V and 7 from J; bases not matched to a gene: 7. Germline V gene data show CDR1 as SGHVS and CDR2 as FNYEAQ. The CDR3 coding sequence is TGTGCCAGCAGCTTAGTGCTAGCGGGAGATCTAAATGAGCAGTTCTTC. This sequence encodes CASSLVLAGDLNEQFF.

This clonotype turned up a few times. J is TRBJ2-7 and V is TRBV27; D tentatively fits TRBD1 or TRBD2 (5 bases each). Germline V gene lookup returns CDR1 MNHEY and CDR2 SMNVEV (reference sequence). Trimming removed 10 bases at V and 0 bases at J, with 13 bases between. The CDR3 extends over 13 amino acids. The CDR3 here is CATWDGRSYEQYF. CDR3 bases: TGTGCCACCTGGGACGGCCGCTCCTACGAGCAGTACTTC.

The chain recombines TRBV2 with TRBJ2-7, with 8 bases fitting TRBD1. This CDR3 comprises 15 residues. With V trimmed by 2 bases and J by 7 bases, 10 bases remained unmatched. Germline CDR1 reads SNHLY; CDR2 reads FYNNEI. CDR3: CASSELGQALVEQYF. In nucleotides, the CDR3 is TGTGCCAGCAGTGAACTGGGACAGGCCCTCGTAGAGCAGTACTTC.

This clonotype has a count of ten or more. This sequence joins TRBV20-1 and TRBJ1-5, with D tentatively TRBD1 (6 bases). The germline gives CDR1 DFQATT, CDR2 SNEGSKA (reference sequence). The CDR3 is 13 residues long. Trimming cost V 1 base and J 4 bases, with 8 bases left between them. The CDR3 is CSARAQGNQPQHF. CDR3 DNA sequence: TGCAGTGCTAGAGCGCAGGGGAATCAGCCCCAGCATTTT.